Below, 14 T cell receptor beta chains from the same sample are listed, as sequenced in a study of control samples from healthy donors and cancer patients. TCRdb keeps only in-frame clones here, not all; method: immunoSEQ multiplex PCR. Of about 140,000 clones in the sample, roughly 90% were seen once. Sequencing input: blood. These receptors were obtained from a man in his thirties or forties in good health.

The rearrangement uses TRBV6-6 and TRBJ1-4; the D is unclear. Per germline, CDR1 MNHNY and CDR2 SVGAGI (reference sequence). The V and J ends lost 5 bases and 5 bases respectively, with 12 bases between them. The CDR3 loop spans 14 amino acids. CDR3 sequence (DNA): TGTGCCAGCAGTCCACGGGCAGGAAATGAAAAACTGTTTTTT. It yields the protein CASSPRAGNEKLFF.

The chain links TRBV27 to TRBJ2-1, with D uncertain. V gave up 6 bases and J gave up 6 bases, with 15 bases separating them. The CDR3 runs to 14 residues. CDR1 is MNHEY and CDR2 is SMNVEV in the germline V gene (reference sequence). The CDR3 is CASSLPLAPNEQFF. In DNA form, the CDR3 reads TGTGCCAGCAGCCTCCCGTTAGCCCCCAATGAGCAGTTCTTC.

This clone appeared a few times. The rearrangement joins TRBV11-3 to TRBJ2-2; 12 positions agree with TRBD2. With V trimmed by 3 bases and J by 4 bases, 9 bases remained unmatched. In germline, CDR1 is SGHNT, CDR2 YENEEA. The CDR3 extends over 18 amino acids. The CDR3 spells CASSFSTSGSRSTGELFF. The DNA for the CDR3 is TGTGCCAGCAGCTTTTCGACTAGCGGGAGTAGGAGCACCGGGGAGCTGTTTTTT.

The chain recombines TRBV7-9 with TRBJ1-3; D gene ambiguous. The V gene's germline CDR1 is SEHNR and CDR2 FQNEAQ (reference sequence). The CDR3 sequence is 15 residues long. V lost 5 bases, J lost 3 bases, and 14 bases lay in between. CDR3 bases: TGTGCCAGCAGCCTCCCTAACCAATTTGGAAACACCATATATTTT. The encoded protein is CASSLPNQFGNTIYF.

V usage is TRBV12-1 and J usage is TRBJ2-2; the D call TRBD2 from the table was never checked on the DNA. TRBV12-1 is assigned pseudogene status. The CDR3 totals 16 residues. DNA of the CDR3: TGTGCCAGCAGCTTTGAGGGCGGGAGGACCACCGGGGAGCTGTTTTTT. Translation gives CASSFEGGRTTGELFF.

The chain employs TRBV25-1 and TRBJ1-3; D ambiguous. V lost 2 bases and J 4 bases, leaving 18 bases between the germline ends. The germline CDR1 and CDR2 sequences are MGHDK and SYGVNS. This CDR3 contains 17 residues. The CDR3 nucleotides read TGTGCCAGCAGTGAAAGAGGTTCTTTACCTTCCGGAAACACCATATATTTT. Translation gives CASSERGSLPSGNTIYF.

This clone has just one count. The V call is TRBV3-1 (or the pseudogene TRBV3-2), the J call TRBJ2-5; 10 nucleotides align to TRBD1. The CDR3 sequence is 14 residues long. V lost 3 bases and J lost 4; bases outside the gene matches: 2. CDR1 LGHDT and CDR2 YNNKEL come from the germline V gene (reference sequence). CDR3 region: CASSQTGGRETQYF. DNA of the CDR3: TGTGCCAGCAGCCAGACAGGGGGCAGAGAGACCCAGTACTTC.

This clone showed up just a few times. This chain connects TRBV6-2 or TRBV6-3 to TRBJ2-5, with TRBD2 as a possible D gene (6 bases). The CDR3 is 14 amino acids. The V gene's germline CDR1 is MNHEY and CDR2 SVGEGT. V lost 2 bases and J 5 bases, leaving 12 bases between the germline ends. The CDR3 DNA is TGTGCCAGCAGTTACGGGGACTCGTCGGAGACCCAGTACTTC. As protein: CASSYGDSSETQYF.

The DNA of the CDR3 is TGTGCCAGCATGTGGGACGGCACCGGCAATGAGCAGTTCTTC. It encodes CASMWDGTGNEQFF. This rearrangement joins TRBV2 to TRBJ2-1; the D gene could be TRBD1 or TRBD2 (5 bases each). The V gene's germline CDR1 is SNHLY and CDR2 FYNNEI. Trimming stripped 7 bases from V and 6 bases from J, with 16 bases between. This CDR3 has 14 amino acids.

The chain combines TRBV10-3 with TRBJ2-7; TRBD1 matches at 7 bases. The germline V gene encodes CDR1 ENHRY and CDR2 SYGVKD. V shed 3 bases and J 2 bases; nucleotides not matched to a gene: 7. The CDR3 is made up of 15 amino acids. CDR3 residues: CAISDRDRVTYEQYF. The CDR3 DNA sequence: TGTGCCATCAGTGATCGCGACAGGGTGACCTACGAGCAGTACTTC.

V usage is TRBV9 and J usage is TRBJ2-1; the D gene is possibly TRBD2 (5 bases). This CDR3 has 14 residues. Germline V CDR1 and CDR2: SGDLS, YYNGEE. V lost 0 bases, J lost 4 bases, and 8 bases lay in between. The CDR3 DNA is TGTGCCAGCAGCGTAGGAGGGATTTACAATGAGCAGTTCTTC. Amino acids: CASSVGGIYNEQFF. Together with reference TRBV9 and TRBJ2-1, the CDR3 gives the full variable domain: DSGVTQTPKHLITATGQRVTLRCSPRSGDLSVYWYQQSLDQGLQFLIQYYNGEERAKGNILERFSAQQFPDLHSELNLSSLELGDSALYFCASSVGGIYNEQFFGPGTRLTVL.

For the CDR3, the DNA is TGTGCCAGCAGCCAATGGGGACAGGGAACTGGAAACACCATATATTTT. It specifies CASSQWGQGTGNTIYF. V and J are TRBV11-3 and TRBJ1-3; 9 bases map to TRBD1. The CDR3 consists of 16 residues. V gave up 5 bases and J gave up 2 bases; unmatched junction bases: 7. Germline CDR1 is SGHNT and CDR2 is YENEEA.

The gene calls are TRBV19 and TRBJ2-5; TRBD2 is a possible D gene (5 bases). This CDR3 has 14 amino acids. The germline CDR1 and CDR2 sequences are LNHDA and SQIVND (reference sequence). The V and J ends lost 4 bases and 4 bases respectively, with 13 bases between them. This CDR3 reads CASSNRGRGETQYF. The CDR3 coding sequence is TGTGCCAGTAGTAATAGAGGCCGGGGAGAGACCCAGTACTTC.

The rearrangement uses TRBV12-3 or TRBV12-4 and TRBJ2-1; a possible D gene is TRBD2 (5 bases). The CDR3 spans 12 residues. The V end lost 2 bases, the J end lost 16 bases, and 15 bases lay between the germline ends. Here the CDR3 reads CASSLSGSEEFF. The DNA for the CDR3 is TGTGCCAGCAGTTTATCAGGTAGCGAGGAATTCTTC.